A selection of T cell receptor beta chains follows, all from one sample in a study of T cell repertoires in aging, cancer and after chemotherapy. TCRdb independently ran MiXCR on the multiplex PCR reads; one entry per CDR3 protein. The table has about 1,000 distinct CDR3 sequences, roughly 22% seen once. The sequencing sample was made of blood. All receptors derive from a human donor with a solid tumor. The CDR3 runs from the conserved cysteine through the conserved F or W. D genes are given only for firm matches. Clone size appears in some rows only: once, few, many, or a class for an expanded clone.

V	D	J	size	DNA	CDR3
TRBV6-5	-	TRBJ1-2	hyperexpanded	TGTGCCAGCAGAGGGGGGGGGGCTACAAGCCTCACCTACTATGGCTACACCTTC	CASRGGGATSLTYYGYTF
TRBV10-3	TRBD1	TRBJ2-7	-	TGTGCCACAGCCGGTGGACAGGCTAGGTACGAGCAGTACTTC	CATAGGQARYEQYF
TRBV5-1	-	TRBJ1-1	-	TGCGCCAGCAGCTCGCTTATGAACACTGAAGCTTTCTTT	CASSSLMNTEAFF
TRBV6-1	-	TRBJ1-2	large	TGTGCCAGCAGTGAAGGTGCAGGACCGACTAACTATGGCTACACCTTC	CASSEGAGPTNYGYTF
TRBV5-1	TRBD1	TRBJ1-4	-	TGCGCCAGCAGCTGGGACAGGGAGGAAAAACTGTTTTTT	CASSWDREEKLFF
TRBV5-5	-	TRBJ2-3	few	TGTGCCAGCAGCTTGAACGGACAGCGCACAGATACGCAGTATTTT	CASSLNGQRTDTQYF
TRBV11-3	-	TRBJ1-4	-	TGTGCCAGCAGCTTAGAAGGCAAGGGTAATGAAAAACTGTTTTTT	CASSLEGKGNEKLFF
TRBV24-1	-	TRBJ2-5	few	TGTGCCACCAGTGATACCCGGGGAGTAGAGACCCAGTACTTC	CATSDTRGVETQYF
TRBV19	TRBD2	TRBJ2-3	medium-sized	TGTGCCAGTAACGCGGGAGCCCCAGATACGCAGTATTTT	CASNAGAPDTQYF
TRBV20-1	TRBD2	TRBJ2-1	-	TGCAGTGCTAGGGTTCGGAGGCTAGCGGGGTACAATGAGCAGTTCTTC	CSARVRRLAGYNEQFF
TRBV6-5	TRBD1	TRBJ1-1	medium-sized	TGTGCCAGCAGCTTGGAGGGGGCTGGTCTAGAAGCTTTCTTT	CASSLEGAGLEAFF
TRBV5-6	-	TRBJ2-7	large	TGTGCCAGCAGCTCCCGCTACGAGCAGTACTTC	CASSSRYEQYF
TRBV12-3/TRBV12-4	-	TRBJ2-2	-	TGTGCCAGCAGTCAACTCCCGAGAGAGAACACCGGGGAGCTGTTTTTT	CASSQLPRENTGELFF
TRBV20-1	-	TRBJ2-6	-	TGCAGTGTTAGCTCCGGAGGCCCCTCTGGGGCCAACGTCCTGACTTTC	CSVSSGGPSGANVLTF
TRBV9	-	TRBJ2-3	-	TGTGCCAGCAGTGCACCCCTGCGAGGGGGGGGGCGAACAGATACGCAGTATTTT	CASSAPLRGGGRTDTQYF
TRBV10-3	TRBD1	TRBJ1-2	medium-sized	TGTGCCATCAGTGAGTCCGGGACAGAAGCTAACTATGGCTACACCTTC	CAISESGTEANYGYTF
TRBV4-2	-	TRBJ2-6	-	TGTGCCAGCAGCCAAGAAGAGGGCTCTGGGGCCAACGTCCTGACTTTC	CASSQEEGSGANVLTF
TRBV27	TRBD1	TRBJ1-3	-	TGTGCCAGCAGTGACCCTCACAGGGGCGACGGAAACACCATATATTTT	CASSDPHRGDGNTIYF
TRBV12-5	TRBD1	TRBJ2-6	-	TGTGCTAGTGGTACCGGACAGGACGTGGTATCGACTTTC	CASGTGQDVVSTF
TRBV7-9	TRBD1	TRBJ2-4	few	TGTGCCAGCACCACCGGGACAGGGACTATTCAGTACTTC	CASTTGTGTIQYF
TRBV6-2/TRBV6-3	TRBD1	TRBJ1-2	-	TGTGCCAGCAGCGACCAGGGGGAGGCTCAAGCTAACACCTTC	CASSDQGEAQANTF
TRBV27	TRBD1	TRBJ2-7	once	TGTGCCAGCAGTTTAAGGGACAGGGGGCTCTCCTACGAGCAGTACTTC	CASSLRDRGLSYEQYF
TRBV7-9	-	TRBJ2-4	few	TGTGCCAGCGGAGTAGCCAAAAACATTCAGTACTTC	CASGVAKNIQYF
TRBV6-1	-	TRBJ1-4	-	TGTGCCAGCAGTGAAGTTCTCGCTGCAACTAATGAAAAACTGTTTTTT	CASSEVLAATNEKLFF
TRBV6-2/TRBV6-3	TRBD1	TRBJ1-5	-	TGTGCCAGCAGCAAGGGACAGGGAGACAATCAGCCCCAGCATTTT	CASSKGQGDNQPQHF
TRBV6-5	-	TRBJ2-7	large	TGTGCCAGCAGAAGGGACGGCACCTACGAGCAGTACTTC	CASRRDGTYEQYF